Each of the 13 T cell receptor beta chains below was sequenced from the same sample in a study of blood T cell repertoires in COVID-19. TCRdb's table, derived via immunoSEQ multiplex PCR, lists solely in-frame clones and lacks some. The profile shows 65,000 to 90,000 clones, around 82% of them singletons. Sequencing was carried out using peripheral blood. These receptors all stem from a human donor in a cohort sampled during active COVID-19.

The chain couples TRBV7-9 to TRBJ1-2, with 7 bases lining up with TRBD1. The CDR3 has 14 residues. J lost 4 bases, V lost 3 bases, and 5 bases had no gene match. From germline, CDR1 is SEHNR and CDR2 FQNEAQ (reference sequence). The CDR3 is CASSLTGLGYGYTF. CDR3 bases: TGTGCCAGCAGCTTGACAGGGTTAGGCTATGGCTACACCTTC.

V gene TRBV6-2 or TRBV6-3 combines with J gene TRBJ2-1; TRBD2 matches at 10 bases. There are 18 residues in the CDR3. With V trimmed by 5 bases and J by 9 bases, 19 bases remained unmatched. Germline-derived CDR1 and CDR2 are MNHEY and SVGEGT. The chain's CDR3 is CASSAIGRMPGLASEQFF. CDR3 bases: TGTGCCAGCAGTGCGATAGGACGGATGCCGGGACTAGCGAGTGAGCAGTTCTTC.

CDR3 bases: TGTGCCAGCAGTTATCTAGCGGGGTCGGGCTATGGCTACACCTTC. Translated: CASSYLAGSGYGYTF. V gene TRBV27 combines with J gene TRBJ1-2; D is undetermined. The germline V gene encodes CDR1 MNHEY and CDR2 SMNVEV (reference sequence). Trimming stripped 4 bases from V and 4 bases from J, with 16 bases between. The CDR3 is made up of 15 amino acids.

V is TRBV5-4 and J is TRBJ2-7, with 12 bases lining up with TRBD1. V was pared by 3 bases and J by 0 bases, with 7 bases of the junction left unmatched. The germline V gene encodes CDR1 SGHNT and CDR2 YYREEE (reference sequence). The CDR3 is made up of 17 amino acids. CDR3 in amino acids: CASSYGTGGPTSYEQYF. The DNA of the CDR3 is TGTGCCAGCAGCTACGGGACAGGGGGCCCTACCTCCTACGAGCAGTACTTC. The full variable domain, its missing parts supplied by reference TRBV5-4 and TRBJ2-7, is ETGVTQSPTHLIKTRGQQVTLRCSSQSGHNTVSWYQQALGQGPQFIFQYYREEENGRGNFPPRFSGLQFPNYSSELNVNALELDDSALYLCASSYGTGGPTSYEQYFGPGTRLTVT.

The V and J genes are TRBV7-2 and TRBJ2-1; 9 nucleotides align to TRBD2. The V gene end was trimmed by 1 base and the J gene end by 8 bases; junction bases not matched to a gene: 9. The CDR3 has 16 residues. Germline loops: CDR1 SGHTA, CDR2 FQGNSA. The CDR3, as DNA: TGTGCCAGCAGCTTAGTTATGAGCGGGGGGCGGGATGAGCAGTTCTTC. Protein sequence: CASSLVMSGGRDEQFF. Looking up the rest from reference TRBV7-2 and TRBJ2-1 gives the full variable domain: GAGVSQSPSNKVTEKGKDVELRCDPISGHTALYWYRQSLGQGLEFLIYFQGNSAPDKSGLPSDRFSAERTGGSVSTLTIQRTQQEDSAVYLCASSLVMSGGRDEQFFGPGTRLTVL.

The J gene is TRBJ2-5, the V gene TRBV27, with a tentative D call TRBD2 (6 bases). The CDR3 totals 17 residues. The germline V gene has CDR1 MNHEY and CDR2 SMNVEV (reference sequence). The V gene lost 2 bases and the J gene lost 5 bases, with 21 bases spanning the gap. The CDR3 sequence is CASSLNGDSLFWETQYF. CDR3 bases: TGTGCCAGCAGTTTAAATGGGGACTCTCTTTTTTGGGAGACCCAGTACTTC.

The CDR3 is CASSRHKNRQISGNTIYF. CDR3 DNA sequence: TGTGCCAGCAGTCGCCACAAAAACAGGCAAATCTCTGGAAACACCATATATTTT. This sequence joins TRBV6-2 or TRBV6-3 and TRBJ1-3, with a possible D match to TRBD1 (5 bases). This CDR3 comprises 18 residues. V shed 5 bases and J shed 0 bases, with 20 bases lying between them. Looked up from germline, CDR1 is MNHEY and CDR2 is SVGEGT.

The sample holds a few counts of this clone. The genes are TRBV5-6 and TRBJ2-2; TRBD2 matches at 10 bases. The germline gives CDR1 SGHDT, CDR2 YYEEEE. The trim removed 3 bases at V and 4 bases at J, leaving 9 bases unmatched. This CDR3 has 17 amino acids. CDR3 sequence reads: CASSYGLAAIPTGELFF. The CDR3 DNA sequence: TGTGCCAGCAGCTACGGACTAGCGGCGATTCCCACCGGGGAGCTGTTTTTT.

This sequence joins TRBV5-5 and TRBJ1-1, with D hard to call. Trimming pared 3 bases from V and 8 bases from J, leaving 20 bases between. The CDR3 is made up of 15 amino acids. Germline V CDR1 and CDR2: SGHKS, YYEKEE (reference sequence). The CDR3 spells CASSSGRTEALEAFF. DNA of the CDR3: TGTGCCAGCAGCTCGGGAAGGACGGAGGCTCTAGAAGCTTTCTTT.

Here the CDR3 DNA reads TGCAGCGTTGAGGCTAGCGGGGGGGCAAGGGAGACCCAGTACTTC. Encoded protein: CSVEASGGARETQYF. The genes are TRBV29-1 and TRBJ2-5, with TRBD2 identical over 12 bases. This CDR3 is 15 amino acids long. Trimming at V came to 3 bases and at J to 5 bases, leaving 7 bases not matched to a gene. Germline V gene sequence: CDR1 SQVTM, CDR2 ANQGSEA.

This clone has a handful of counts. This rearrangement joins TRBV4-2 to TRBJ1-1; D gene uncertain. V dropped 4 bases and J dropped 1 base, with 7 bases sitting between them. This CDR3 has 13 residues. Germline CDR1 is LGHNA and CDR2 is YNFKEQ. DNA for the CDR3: TGTGCCAGCAGCCCTGCGGGGAACACTGAAGCTTTCTTT. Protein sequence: CASSPAGNTEAFF.

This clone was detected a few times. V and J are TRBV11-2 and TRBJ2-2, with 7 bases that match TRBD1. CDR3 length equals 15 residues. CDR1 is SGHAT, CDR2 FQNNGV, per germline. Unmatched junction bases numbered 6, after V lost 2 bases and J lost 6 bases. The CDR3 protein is CASSLWTQGSGELFF. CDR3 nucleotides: TGTGCCAGCAGCTTATGGACACAGGGGTCCGGGGAGCTGTTTTTT.

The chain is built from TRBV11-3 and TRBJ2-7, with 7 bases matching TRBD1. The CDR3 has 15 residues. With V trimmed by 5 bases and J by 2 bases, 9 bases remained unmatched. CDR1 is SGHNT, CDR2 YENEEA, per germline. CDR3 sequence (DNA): TGTGCCAGCAGCGAACGACAGGGTTTACCCTACGAGCAGTACTTC. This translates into CASSERQGLPYEQYF.